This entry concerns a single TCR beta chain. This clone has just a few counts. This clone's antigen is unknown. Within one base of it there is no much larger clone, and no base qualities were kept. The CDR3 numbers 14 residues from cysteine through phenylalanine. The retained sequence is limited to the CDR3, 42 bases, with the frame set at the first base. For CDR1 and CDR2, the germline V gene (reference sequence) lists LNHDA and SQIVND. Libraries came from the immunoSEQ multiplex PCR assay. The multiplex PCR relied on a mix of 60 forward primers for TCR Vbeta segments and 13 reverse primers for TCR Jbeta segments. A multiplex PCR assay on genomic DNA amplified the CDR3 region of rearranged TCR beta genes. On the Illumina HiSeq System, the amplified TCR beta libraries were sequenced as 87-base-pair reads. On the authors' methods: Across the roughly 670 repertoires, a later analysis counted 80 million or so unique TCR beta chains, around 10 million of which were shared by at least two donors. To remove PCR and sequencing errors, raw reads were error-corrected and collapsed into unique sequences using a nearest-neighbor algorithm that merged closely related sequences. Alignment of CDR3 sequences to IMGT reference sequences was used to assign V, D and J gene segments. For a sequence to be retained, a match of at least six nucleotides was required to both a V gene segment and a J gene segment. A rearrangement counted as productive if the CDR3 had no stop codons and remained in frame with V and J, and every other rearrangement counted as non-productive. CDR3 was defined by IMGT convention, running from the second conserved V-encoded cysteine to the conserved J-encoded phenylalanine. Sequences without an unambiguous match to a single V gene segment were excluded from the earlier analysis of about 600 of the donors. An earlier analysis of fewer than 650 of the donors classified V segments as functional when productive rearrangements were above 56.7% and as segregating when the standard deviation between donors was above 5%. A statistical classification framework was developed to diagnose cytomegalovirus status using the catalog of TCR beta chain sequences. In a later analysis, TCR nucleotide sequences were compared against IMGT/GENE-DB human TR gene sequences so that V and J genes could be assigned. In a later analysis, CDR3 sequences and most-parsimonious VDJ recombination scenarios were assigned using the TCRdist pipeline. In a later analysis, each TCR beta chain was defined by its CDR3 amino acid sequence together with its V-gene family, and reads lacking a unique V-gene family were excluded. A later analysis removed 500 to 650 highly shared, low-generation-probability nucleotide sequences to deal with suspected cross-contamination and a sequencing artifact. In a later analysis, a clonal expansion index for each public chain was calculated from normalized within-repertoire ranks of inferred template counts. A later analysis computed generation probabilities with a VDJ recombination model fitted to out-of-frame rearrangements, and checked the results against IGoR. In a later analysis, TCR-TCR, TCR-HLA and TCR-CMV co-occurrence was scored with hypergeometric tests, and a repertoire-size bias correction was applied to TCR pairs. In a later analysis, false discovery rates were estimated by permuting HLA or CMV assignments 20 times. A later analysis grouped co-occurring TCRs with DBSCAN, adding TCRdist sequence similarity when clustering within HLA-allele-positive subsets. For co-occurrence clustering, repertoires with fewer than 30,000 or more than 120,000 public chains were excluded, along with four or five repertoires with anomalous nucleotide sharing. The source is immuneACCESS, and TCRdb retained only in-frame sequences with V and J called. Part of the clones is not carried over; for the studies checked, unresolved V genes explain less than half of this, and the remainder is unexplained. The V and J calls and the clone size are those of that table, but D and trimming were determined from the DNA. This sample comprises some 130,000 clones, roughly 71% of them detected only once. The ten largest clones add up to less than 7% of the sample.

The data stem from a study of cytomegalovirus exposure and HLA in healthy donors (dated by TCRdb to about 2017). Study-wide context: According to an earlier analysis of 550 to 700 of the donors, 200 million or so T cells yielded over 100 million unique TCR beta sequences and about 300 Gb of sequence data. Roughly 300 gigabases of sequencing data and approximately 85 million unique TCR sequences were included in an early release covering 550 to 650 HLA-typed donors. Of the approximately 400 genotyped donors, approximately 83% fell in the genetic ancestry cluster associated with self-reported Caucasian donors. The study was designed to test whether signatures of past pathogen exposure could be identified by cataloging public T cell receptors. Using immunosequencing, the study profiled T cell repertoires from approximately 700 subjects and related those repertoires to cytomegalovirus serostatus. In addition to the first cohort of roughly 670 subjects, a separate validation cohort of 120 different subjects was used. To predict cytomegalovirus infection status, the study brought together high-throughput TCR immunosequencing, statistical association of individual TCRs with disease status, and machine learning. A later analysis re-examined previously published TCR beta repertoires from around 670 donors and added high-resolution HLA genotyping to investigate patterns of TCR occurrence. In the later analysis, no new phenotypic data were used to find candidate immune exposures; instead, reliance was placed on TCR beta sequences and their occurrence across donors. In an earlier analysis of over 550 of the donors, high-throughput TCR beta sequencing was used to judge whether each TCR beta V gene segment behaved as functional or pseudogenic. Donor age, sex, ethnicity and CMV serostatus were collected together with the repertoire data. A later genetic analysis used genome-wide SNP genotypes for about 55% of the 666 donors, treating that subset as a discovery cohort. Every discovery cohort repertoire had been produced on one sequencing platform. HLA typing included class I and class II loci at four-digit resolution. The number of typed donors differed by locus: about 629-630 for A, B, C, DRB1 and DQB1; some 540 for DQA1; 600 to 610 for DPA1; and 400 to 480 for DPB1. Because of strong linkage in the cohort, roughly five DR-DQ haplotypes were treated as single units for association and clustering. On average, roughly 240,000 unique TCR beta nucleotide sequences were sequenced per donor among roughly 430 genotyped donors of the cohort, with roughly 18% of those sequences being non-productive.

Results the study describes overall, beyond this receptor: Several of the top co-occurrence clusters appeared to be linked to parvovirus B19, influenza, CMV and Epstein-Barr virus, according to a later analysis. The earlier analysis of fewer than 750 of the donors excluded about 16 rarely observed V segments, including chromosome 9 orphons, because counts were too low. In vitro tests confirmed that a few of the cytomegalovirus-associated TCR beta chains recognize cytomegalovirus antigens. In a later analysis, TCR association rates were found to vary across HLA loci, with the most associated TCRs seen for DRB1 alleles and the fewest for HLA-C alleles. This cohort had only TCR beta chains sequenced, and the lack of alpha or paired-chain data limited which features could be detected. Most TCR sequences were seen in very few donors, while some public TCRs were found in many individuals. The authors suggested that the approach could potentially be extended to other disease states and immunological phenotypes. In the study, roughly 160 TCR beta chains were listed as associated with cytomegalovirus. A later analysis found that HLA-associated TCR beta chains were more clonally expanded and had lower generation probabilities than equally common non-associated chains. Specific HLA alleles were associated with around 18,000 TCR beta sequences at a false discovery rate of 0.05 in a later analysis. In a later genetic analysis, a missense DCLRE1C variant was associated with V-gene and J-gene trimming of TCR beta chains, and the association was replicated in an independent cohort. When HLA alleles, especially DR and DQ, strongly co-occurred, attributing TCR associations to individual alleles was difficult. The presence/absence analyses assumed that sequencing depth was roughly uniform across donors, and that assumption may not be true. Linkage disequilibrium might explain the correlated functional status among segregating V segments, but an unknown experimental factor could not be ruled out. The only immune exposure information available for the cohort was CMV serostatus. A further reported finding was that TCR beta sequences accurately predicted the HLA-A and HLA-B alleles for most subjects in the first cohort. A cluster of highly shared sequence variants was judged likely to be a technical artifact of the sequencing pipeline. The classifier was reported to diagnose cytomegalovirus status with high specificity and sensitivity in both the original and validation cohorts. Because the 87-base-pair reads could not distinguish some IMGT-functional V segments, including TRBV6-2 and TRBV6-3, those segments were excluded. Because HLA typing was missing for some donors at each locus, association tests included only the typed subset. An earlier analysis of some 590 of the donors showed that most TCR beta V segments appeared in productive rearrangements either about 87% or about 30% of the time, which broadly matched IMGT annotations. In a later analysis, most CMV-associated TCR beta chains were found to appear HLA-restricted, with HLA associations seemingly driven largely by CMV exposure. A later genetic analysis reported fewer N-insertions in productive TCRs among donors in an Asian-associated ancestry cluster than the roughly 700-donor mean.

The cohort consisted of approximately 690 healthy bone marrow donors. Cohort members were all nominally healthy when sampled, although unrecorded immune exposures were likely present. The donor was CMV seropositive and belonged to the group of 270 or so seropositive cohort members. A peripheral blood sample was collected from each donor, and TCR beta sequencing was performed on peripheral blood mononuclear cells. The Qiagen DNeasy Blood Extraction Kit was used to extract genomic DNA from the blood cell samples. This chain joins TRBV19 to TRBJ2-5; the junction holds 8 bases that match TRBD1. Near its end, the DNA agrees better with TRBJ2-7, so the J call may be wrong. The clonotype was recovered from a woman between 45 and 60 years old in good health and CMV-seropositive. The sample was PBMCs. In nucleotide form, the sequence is TGTGCCAGTAGCCGGGACAGGTCCCTCTACGAGCAGTACTTC. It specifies CASSRDRSLYEQYF.